The clone carrying this TCR beta chain was counted ten times or more. The antigen is undetermined. These data are taken from a study of T cell repertoires in cytomegalovirus infection. Study at large: In public TCR beta signatures, there were indications of both CMV infection and matching HLA type.

Overall study findings and caveats: Individuals carrying CMV plus the relevant HLA were identified by cumulative frequency of public TCR beta families. HLA-C-restricted, CMV-specific TCR beta clonotypes were dominant ex vivo.

Germline values: CDR1 LNHNV, CDR2 YYDKDF (reference sequence). V lost 8 bases and J lost 0, with 11 bases in between. The CDR3 covers 14 residues. TCRdb ran MiXCR on the reads and lists one entry per CDR3 protein. Of over 150,000 distinct CDR3 sequences listed, approximately 15% are singletons. The rearrangement uses TRBV15 and TRBJ1-5; D ambiguous. The origin of this receptor is a human donor in good health (CMV status not recorded). Some clones in this sample may be carry-over from other donors' samples. What was sequenced was PBMCs. The CDR3 nucleotides are TGTGCCACCGAGCCCGGCGGTAGCAATCAGCCCCAGCATTTT. Translation: CATEPGGSNQPQHF.